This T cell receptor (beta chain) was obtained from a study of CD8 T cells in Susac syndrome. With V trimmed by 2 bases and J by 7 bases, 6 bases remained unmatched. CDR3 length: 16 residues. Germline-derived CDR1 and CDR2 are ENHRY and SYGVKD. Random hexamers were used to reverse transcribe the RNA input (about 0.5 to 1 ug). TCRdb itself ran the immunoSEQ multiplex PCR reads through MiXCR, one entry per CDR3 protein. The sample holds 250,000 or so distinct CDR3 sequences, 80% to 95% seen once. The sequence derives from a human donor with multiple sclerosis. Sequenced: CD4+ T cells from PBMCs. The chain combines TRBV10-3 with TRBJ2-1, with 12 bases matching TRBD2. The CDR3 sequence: CAISETLAGGPNEQFF. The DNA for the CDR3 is TGTGCCATCAGTGAGACGCTAGCGGGAGGGCCGAATGAGCAGTTCTTC.